This TCR beta chain was captured by sequencing in a study of T-cell memory formation after mild COVID-19. Study findings and constraints: Memory cells collected pre-infection included some clones that later responded, suggesting cross-reactive memory joined.

This clonotype has at least ten counts. Its antigen is not known. This CDR3 region has 13 residues. V lost 0 bases and J 8 bases, leaving 9 bases between the germline ends. The germline V gene encodes CDR1 SGHRS and CDR2 YFSETQ. With constant-segment primers, 5'RACE yielded cDNA libraries of TCR alpha and TCR beta that carried sample barcodes and UMIs. Using its own MiXCR run on the 5' RACE reads, TCRdb lists one record per CDR3 protein. In the table there are around 130,000 distinct CDR3 sequences, about 6% of which are singletons. The sample taken for sequencing was PBMCs or a T cell subset sorted from them (not recorded which). This clonotype was obtained from an adult woman who had mild COVID-19 (a few samples of this study predate the infection). Cell type and time point are not known. The V and J genes are TRBV5-1 and TRBJ2-1; no definite D call. This chain's CDR3 is CASSLGRVDEQFF. DNA for the CDR3: TGCGCCAGCAGCTTGGGAAGGGTTGATGAGCAGTTCTTC.